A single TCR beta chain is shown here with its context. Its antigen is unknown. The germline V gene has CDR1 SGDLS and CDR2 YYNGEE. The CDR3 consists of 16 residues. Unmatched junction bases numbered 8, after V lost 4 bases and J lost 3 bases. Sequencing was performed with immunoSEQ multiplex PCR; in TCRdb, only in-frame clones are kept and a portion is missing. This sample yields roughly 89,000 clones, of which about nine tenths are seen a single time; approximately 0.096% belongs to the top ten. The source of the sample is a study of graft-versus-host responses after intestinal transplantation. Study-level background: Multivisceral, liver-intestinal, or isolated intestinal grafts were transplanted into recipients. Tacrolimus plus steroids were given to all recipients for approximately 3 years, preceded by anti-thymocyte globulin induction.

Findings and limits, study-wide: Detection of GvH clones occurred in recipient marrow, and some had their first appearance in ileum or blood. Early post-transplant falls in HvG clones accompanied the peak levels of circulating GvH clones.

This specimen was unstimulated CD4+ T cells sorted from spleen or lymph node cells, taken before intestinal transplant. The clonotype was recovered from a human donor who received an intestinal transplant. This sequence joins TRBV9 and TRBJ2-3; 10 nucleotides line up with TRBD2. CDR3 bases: TGTGCCAGCAGCCCTCTAGCGGGGGCCCCTACAGATACGCAGTATTTT. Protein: CASSPLAGAPTDTQYF.